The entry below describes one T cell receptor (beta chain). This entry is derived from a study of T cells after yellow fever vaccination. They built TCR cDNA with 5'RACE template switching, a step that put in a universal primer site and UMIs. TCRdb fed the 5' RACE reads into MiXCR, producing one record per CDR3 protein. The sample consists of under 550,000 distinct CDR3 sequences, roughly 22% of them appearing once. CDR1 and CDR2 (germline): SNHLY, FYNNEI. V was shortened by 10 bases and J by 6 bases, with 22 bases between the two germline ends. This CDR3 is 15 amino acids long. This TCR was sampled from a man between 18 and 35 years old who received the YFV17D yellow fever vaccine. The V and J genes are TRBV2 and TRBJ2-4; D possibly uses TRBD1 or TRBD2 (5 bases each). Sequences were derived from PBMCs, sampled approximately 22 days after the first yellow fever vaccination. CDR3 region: CATQSGALSGNIQYF. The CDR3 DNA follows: TGTGCCACCCAGAGTGGGGCGCTAAGCGGAAACATTCAGTACTTC.